Shown below are 2 T cell receptor beta chains from a single sample sequenced in a study of T cell responses to AZD1222 COVID-19 vaccine. Some clones are missing from TCRdb's copy, which holds only in-frame ones; the method was immunoSEQ multiplex PCR. The sample lists some 150,000 clones, more than 85% occurring once. The sample consisted of peripheral blood, taken 28 days after the second AZD1222 dose. The receptors derive from an adult who received the AZD1222 COVID-19 vaccine.

This sequence joins TRBV6-5 and TRBJ1-2, with TRBD1 matching 10 bases. The CDR3 sequence is 14 residues long. J lost 6 bases, V lost 5 bases, and 6 bases had no gene match. Germline CDR1 reads MNHEY; CDR2 reads SVGAGI. The DNA for the CDR3 is TGTGCCAGCAGTCCCCGACAGGGGGCTAATGGCTACACCTTC. It codes for CASSPRQGANGYTF.

This chain connects TRBV5-1 to TRBJ1-1, with D tentatively TRBD1 (6 bases). Germline V gene sequence: CDR1 SGHRS, CDR2 YFSETQ. V was pared by 4 bases and J by 5 bases, with 15 bases between. The CDR3 runs 14 residues. The CDR3 coding sequence is TGCGCCAGCAGCCTGGACGGGACAAAAACTGAAGCTTTCTTT. Translation: CASSLDGTKTEAFF.